This paragraph reports one TCR beta chain. Its antigen is still unknown. This entry is derived from a study of beta chain features in type 1 diabetes. Findings and caveats of the study: Type 1 diabetes patients had fewer VDJ junction insertions and more deletions. When cDNA is sequenced, cells with high TCR expression could be over-represented. In comparison with healthy donors, patients had naive, central memory and Treg TCRB repertoires that appeared more similar.

Expressed TCRB transcripts were sequenced, since all the RNA that had been isolated was reverse transcribed. TCRdb's copy holds only in-frame clones and misses some; the assay was immunoSEQ multiplex PCR. The sample has 350,000 to 400,000 clones, more than 13% seen once. Each sorted population was over 95% pure. The clonotype originates from a woman aged 18-29 years in good health. Sequencing was done on a sample of naive CD4+ T cells from blood.

The CDR3 bases are TGTGCCAGCACCGGGACTAGCGTAGCCTACGAGCAGTACTTC. Protein: CASTGTSVAYEQYF. The chain is built from TRBV28 and TRBJ2-7, with 10 positions matching TRBD2. After removal of 7 bases from V and 2 bases from J, the junction contained 5 bases not matched to a gene. CDR3 length: 14 residues. Germline CDR1 is MDHEN and CDR2 is SYDVKM.